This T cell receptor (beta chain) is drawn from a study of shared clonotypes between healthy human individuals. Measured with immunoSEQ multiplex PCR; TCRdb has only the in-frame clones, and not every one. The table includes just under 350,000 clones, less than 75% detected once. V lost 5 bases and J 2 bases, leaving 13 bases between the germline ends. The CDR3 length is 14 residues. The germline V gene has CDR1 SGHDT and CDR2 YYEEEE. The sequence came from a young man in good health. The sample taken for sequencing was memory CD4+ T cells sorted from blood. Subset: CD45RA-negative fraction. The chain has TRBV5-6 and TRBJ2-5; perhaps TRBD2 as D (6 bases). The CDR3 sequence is CASSGGMGQETQYF. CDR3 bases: TGTGCCAGCAGTGGCGGGATGGGGCAAGAGACCCAGTACTTC.